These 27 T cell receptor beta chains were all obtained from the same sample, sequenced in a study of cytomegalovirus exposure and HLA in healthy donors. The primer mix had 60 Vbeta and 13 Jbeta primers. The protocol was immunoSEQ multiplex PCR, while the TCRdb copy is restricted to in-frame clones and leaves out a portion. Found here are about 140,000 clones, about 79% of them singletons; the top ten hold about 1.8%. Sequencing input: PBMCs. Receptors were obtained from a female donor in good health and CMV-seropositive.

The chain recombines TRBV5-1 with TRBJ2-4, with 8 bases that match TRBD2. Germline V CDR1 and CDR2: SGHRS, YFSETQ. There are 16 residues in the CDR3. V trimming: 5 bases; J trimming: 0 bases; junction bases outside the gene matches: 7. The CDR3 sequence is CASSSTSALAKNIQYF. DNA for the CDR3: TGCGCCAGCAGTTCGACTAGCGCCCTAGCCAAAAACATTCAGTACTTC.

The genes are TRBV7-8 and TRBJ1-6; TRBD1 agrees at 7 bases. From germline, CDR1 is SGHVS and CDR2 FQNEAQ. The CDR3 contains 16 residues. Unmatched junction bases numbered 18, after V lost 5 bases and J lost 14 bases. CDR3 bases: TGTGCCAGCAGCCTCAGGGACAGCTCTTTACACGTGGCCCTCCACTTT. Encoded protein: CASSLRDSSLHVALHF.

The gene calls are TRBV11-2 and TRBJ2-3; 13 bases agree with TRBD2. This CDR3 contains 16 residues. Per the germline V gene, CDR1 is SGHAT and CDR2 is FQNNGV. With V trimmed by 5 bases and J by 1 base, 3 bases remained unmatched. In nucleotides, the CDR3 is TGTGCCAGCAGCGACGGACTAGCGGGGGGCACAGATACGCAGTATTTT. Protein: CASSDGLAGGTDTQYF.

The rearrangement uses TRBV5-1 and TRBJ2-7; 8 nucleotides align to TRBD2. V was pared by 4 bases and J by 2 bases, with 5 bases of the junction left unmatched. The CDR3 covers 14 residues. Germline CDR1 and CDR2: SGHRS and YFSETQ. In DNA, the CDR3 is TGCGCCAGCAGCAATAGCGGGAAAGCCTACGAGCAGTACTTC. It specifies CASSNSGKAYEQYF.

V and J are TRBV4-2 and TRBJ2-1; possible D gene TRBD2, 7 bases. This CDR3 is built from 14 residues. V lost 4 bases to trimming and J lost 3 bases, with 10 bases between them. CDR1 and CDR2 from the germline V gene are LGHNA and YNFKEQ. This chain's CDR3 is CASSPGGHYNEQFF. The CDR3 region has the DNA TGTGCCAGCAGCCCCGGGGGGCACTACAATGAGCAGTTCTTC.

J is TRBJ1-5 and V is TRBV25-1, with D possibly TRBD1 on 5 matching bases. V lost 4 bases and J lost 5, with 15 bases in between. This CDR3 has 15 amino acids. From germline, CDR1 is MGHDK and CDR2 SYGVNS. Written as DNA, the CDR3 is TGTGCCAGCAGTGGAAATTCAGGGAACCATCAGCCCCAGCATTTT. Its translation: CASSGNSGNHQPQHF.

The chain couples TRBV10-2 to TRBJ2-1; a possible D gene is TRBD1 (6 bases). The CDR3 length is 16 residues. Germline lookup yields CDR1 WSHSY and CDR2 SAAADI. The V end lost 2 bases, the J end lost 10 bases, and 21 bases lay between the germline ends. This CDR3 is CASSEPRDTRTREQFF. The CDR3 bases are TGCGCCAGCAGTGAGCCACGGGACACCCGAACAAGGGAGCAGTTCTTC.

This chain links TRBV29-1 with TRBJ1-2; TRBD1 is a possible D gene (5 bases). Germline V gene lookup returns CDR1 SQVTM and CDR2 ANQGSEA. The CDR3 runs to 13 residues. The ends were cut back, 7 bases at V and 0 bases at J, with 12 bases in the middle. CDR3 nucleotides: TGCAGCGCCTCGGGGGAAGCTAACTATGGCTACACCTTC. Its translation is CSASGEANYGYTF.

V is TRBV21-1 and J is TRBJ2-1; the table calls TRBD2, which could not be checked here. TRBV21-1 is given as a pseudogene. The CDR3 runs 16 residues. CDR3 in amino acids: CASSSLAGGPTDEQFF. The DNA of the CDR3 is TGTGCCAGCAGCTCCCTAGCGGGAGGGCCCACGGATGAGCAGTTCTTC.

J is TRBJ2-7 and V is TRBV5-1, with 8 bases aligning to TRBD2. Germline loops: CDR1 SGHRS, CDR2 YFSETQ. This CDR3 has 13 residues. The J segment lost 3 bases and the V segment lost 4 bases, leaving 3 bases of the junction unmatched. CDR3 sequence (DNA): TGCGCCAGCAGCCCCGGGGGGGACTACGAGCAGTACTTC. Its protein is CASSPGGDYEQYF. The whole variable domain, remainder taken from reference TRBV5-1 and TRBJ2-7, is KAGVTQTPRYLIKTRGQQVTLSCSPISGHRSVSWYQQTPGQGLQFLFEYFSETQRNKGNFPGRFSGRQFSNSRSEMNVSTLELGDSALYLCASSPGGDYEQYFGPGTRLTVT.

The CDR3 reads CASSQAGGKKGWDNEQFF. In DNA, the CDR3 is TGTGCCAGCAGCCAAGCGGGGGGCAAGAAAGGGTGGGACAATGAGCAGTTCTTC. V gene TRBV14 combines with J gene TRBJ2-1; possible D gene TRBD2, 7 bases. The CDR3 runs to 18 residues. Per the germline V gene, CDR1 is SGHDN and CDR2 is FVKESK. Trimming cost V 1 base and J 5 bases, with 21 bases left between them.

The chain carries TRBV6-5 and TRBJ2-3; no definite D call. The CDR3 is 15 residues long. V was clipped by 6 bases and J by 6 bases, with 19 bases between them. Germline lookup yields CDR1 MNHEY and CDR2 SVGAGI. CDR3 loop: CASSPRASRIDTQYF. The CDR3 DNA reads TGTGCCAGCAGCCCCCGAGCCTCTCGTATCGATACGCAGTATTTT.

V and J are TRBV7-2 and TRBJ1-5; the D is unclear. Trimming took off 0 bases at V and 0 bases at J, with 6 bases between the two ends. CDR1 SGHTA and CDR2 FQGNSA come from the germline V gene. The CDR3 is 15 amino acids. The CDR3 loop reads CASSLASVSNQPQHF. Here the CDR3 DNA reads TGTGCCAGCAGCTTAGCGTCGGTTAGCAATCAGCCCCAGCATTTT.

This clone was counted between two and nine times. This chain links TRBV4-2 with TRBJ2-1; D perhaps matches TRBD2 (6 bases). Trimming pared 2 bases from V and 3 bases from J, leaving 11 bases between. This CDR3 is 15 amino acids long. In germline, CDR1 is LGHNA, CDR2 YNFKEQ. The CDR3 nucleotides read TGTGCCAGCAGCCAAAATAGCGGATTCTACAATGAGCAGTTCTTC. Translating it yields CASSQNSGFYNEQFF.

DNA for the CDR3: TGCAGTGCTAGGGAGTTGCCTGAAGCTTTCTTT. Translating gives CSARELPEAFF. The chain combines TRBV20-1 with TRBJ1-1; D gene ambiguous. The V and J ends lost 3 bases and 6 bases respectively, with 8 bases between them. Germline CDR1 and CDR2: DFQATT and SNEGSKA (reference sequence). The CDR3 contains 11 residues.

DNA of the CDR3: TGTGCCTGGAGTAGCACCAAAGACAAAACCTACGAGCAGTACTTC. Translated: CAWSSTKDKTYEQYF. The J gene is TRBJ2-7, the V gene TRBV30; no clear D. The germline V and J ends were trimmed by 2 bases and 2 bases, with 16 bases remaining between them. Germline lookup yields CDR1 GTSNPN and CDR2 SVGIG (reference sequence). This CDR3 spans 15 amino acids.

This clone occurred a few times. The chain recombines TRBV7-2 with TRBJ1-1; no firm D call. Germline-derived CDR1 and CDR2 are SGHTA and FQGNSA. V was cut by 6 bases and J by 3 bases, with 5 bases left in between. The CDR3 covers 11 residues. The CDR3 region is CASRRDTEAFF. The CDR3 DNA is TGTGCCAGCAGACGAGACACTGAAGCTTTCTTT.

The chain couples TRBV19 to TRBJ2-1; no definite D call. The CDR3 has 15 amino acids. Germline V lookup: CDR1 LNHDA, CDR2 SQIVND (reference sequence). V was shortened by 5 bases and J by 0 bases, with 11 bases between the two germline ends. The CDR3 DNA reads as TGTGCCAGTAGTGCGATTAAGAGCTCCTACAATGAGCAGTTCTTC. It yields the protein CASSAIKSSYNEQFF. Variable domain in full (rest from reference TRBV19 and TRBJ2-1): DGGITQSPKYLFRKEGQNVTLSCEQNLNHDAMYWYRQDPGQGLRLIYYSQIVNDFQKGDIAEGYSVSREKKESFPLTVTSAQKNPTAFYLCASSAIKSSYNEQFFGPGTRLTVL.

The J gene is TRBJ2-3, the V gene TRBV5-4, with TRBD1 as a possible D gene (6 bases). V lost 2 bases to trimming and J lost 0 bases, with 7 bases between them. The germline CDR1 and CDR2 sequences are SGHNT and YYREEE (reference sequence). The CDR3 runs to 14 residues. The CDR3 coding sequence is TGTGCCAGCAGCTTCGGACAGAGCACAGATACGCAGTATTTT. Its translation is CASSFGQSTDTQYF.

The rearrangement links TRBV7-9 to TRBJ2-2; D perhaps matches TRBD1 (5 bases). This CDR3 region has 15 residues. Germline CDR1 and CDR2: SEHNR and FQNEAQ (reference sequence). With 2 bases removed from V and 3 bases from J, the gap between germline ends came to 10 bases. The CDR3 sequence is CASSLRSGHTGELFF. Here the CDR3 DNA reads TGTGCCAGCAGCTTACGTTCAGGGCACACCGGGGAGCTGTTTTTT.

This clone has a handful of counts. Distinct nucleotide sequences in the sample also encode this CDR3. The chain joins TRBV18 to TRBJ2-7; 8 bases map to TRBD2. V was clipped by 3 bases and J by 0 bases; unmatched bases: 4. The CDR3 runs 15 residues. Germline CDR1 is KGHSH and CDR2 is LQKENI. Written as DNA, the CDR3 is TGTGCCAGCTCACCCGCCGGGACTAGCTCCTACGAGCAGTACTTC. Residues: CASSPAGTSSYEQYF.

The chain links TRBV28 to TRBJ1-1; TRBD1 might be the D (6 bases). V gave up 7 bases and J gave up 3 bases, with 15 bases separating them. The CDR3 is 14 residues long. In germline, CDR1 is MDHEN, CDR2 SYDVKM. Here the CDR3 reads CASTRRGRDTEAFF. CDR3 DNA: TGTGCCAGCACTCGGCGGGGGCGGGACACTGAAGCTTTCTTT. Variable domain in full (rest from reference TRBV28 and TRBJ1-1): DVKVTQSSRYLVKRTGEKVFLECVQDMDHENMFWYRQDPGLGLRLIYFSYDVKMKEKGDIPEGYSVSREKKERFSLILESASTNQTSMYLCASTRRGRDTEAFFGQGTRLTVV.

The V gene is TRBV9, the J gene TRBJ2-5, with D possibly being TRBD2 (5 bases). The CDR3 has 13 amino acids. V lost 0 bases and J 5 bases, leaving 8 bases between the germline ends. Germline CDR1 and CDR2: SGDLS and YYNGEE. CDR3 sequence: CASSVGSVETQYF. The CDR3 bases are TGTGCCAGCAGCGTAGGTAGCGTGGAGACCCAGTACTTC.

The CDR3 sequence: CAWSGAGGSPLHF. The CDR3 DNA is TGTGCCTGGAGTGGGGCAGGGGGCTCACCCCTCCACTTT. The chain couples TRBV30 to TRBJ1-6, with TRBD1 identical over 8 bases. This CDR3 is 13 amino acids long. Germline V gene lookup returns CDR1 GTSNPN and CDR2 SVGIG (reference sequence). J was trimmed by 10 bases and V by 1 base; bases with no gene match: 3.

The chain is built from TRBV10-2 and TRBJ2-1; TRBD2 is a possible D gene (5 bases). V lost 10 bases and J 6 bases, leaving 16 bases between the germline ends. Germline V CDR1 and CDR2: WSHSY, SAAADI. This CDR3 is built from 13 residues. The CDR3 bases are TGCGCCACTCGTAGTCCGGGATCCAATGAGCAGTTCTTC. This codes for CATRSPGSNEQFF.

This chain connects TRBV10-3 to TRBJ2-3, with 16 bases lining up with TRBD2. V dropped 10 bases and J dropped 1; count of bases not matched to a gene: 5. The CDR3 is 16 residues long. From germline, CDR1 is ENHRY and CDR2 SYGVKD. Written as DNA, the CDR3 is TGTGCCACCGGGACTAGCGGGAGGGTAGGCACAGATACGCAGTATTTT. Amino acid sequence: CATGTSGRVGTDTQYF.

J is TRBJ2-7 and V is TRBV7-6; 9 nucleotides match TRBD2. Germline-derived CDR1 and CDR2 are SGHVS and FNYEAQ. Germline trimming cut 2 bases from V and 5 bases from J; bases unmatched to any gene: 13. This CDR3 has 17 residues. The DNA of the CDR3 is TGTGCCAGCAGCTTAAGGTCAGAACGAGCGGGAGGCCACGAGCAGTACTTC. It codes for CASSLRSERAGGHEQYF. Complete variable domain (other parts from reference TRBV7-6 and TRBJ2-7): GAGVSQSPRYKVTKRGQDVALRCDPISGHVSLYWYRQALGQGPEFLTYFNYEAQQDKSGLPNDRFSAERPEGSISTLTIQRTEQRDSAMYRCASSLRSERAGGHEQYFGPGTRLTVT.